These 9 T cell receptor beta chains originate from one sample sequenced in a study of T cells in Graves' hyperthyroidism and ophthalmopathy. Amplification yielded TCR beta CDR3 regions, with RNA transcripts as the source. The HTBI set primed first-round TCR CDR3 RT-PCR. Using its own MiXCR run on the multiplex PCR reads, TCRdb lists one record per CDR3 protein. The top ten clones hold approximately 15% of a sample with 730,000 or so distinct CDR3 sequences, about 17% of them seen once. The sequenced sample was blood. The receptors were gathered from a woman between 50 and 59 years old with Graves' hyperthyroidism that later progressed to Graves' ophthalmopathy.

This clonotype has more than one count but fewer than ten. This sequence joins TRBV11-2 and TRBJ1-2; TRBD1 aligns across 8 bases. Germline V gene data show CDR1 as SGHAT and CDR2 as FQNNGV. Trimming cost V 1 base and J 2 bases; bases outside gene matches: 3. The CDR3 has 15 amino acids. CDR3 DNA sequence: TGTGCCAGCAGCTTAGGACAGGGGATAAACTATGGCTACACCTTC. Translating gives CASSLGQGINYGYTF.

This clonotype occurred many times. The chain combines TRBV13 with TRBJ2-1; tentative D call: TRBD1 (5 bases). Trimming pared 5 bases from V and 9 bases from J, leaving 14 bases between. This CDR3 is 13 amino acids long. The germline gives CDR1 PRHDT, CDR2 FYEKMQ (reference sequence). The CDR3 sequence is CASSNAGFREQFF. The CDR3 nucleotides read TGTGCCAGCAGCAACGCAGGGTTCCGTGAGCAGTTCTTC.

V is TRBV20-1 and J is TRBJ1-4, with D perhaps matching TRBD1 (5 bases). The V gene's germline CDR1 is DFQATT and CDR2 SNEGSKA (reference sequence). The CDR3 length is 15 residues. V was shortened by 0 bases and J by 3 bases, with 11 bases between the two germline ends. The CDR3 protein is CSARDGDSPNEKLFF. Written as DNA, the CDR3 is TGCAGTGCTAGAGATGGTGACAGTCCTAATGAAAAACTGTTTTTT.

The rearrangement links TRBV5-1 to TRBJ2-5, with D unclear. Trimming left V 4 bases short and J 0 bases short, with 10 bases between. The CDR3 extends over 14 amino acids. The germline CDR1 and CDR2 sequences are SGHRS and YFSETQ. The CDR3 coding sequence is TGCGCCAGCAGCGAAGTTGGGTACCAAGAGACCCAGTACTTC. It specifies CASSEVGYQETQYF.

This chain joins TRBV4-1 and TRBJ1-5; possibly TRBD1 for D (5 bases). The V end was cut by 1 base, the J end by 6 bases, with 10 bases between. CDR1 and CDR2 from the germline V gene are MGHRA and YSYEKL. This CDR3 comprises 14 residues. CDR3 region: CASSQVRGGQPQHF. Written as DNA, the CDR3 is TGCGCCAGCAGCCAAGTAAGGGGCGGTCAGCCCCAGCATTTT.

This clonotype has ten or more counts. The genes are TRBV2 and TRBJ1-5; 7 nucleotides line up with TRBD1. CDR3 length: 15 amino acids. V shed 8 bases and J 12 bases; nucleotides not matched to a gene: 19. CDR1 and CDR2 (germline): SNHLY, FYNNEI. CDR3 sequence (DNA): TGTGCCAGCGCTGGAGACGTCGGGACAGAGACTTACCAGCATTTT. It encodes CASAGDVGTETYQHF.

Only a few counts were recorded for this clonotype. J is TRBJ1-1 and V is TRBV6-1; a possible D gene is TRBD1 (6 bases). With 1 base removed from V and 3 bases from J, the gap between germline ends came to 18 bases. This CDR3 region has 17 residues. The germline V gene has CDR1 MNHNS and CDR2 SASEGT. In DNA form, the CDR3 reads TGTGCCAGCAGTGAAGAGGACAGTCAAATCATGGACACTGAAGCTTTCTTT. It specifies CASSEEDSQIMDTEAFF.

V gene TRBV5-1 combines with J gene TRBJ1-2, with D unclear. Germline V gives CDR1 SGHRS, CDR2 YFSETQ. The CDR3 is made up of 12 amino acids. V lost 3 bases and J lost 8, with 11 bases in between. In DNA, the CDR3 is TGCGCCAGCAGCTCCGACACCGGCGGCTACACCTTC. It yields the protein CASSSDTGGYTF.

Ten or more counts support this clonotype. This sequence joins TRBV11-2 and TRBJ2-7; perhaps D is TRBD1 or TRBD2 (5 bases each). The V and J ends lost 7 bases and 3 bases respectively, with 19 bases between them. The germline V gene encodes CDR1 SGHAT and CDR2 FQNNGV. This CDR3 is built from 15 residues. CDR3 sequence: CASTWAGGGGYEQYF. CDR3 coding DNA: TGTGCCAGCACCTGGGCCGGCGGTGGGGGCTACGAGCAGTACTTC.